The next 11 T cell receptor beta chains were all read from a single sample in a study of T cell responses to AZD1222 COVID-19 vaccine. The data were produced by immunoSEQ multiplex PCR, yet TCRdb's version contains in-frame clones alone and is incomplete. The sample carries some 170,000 clones, around 90% recorded once. Sequencing used peripheral blood, obtained on day 0 of AZD1222 vaccination. Receptor source: an adult in good health.

This sequence joins TRBV4-1 and TRBJ1-2; D is unresolved. CDR3 length: 16 amino acids. V lost 0 bases to trimming and J lost 4 bases, with 15 bases between them. The germline V gene encodes CDR1 MGHRA and CDR2 YSYEKL. This CDR3 reads CASSQEALAGFYGYTF. CDR3 DNA: TGCGCCAGCAGCCAAGAAGCATTAGCGGGGTTCTATGGCTACACCTTC.

V gene TRBV19 combines with J gene TRBJ1-1; D ambiguous. Germline V CDR1 and CDR2: LNHDA, SQIVND (reference sequence). CDR3 size: 14 residues. V gave up 4 bases and J gave up 1 base, with 10 bases separating them. The CDR3 coding sequence is TGTGCCAGTAGTACAACCGCTTGGAACACTGAAGCTTTCTTT. The encoded protein is CASSTTAWNTEAFF.

The chain links TRBV18 to TRBJ1-1; a weak D match, TRBD1 (6 bases). The V gene's germline CDR1 is KGHSH and CDR2 LQKENI. There are 14 residues in the CDR3. The ends were cut back, 3 bases at V and 4 bases at J, with 12 bases in the middle. The CDR3 coding sequence is TGTGCCAGCTCACCTCAGACAGGAGGCACTGAAGCTTTCTTT. As protein: CASSPQTGGTEAFF.

The chain recombines TRBV5-1 with TRBJ1-1; maybe TRBD1 (6 bases). Trimming removed 0 bases at V and 3 bases at J, with 15 bases between. The germline CDR1 and CDR2 sequences are SGHRS and YFSETQ. The CDR3 spans 16 residues. CDR3 nucleotides: TGCGCCAGCAGCTTGGGTCTGGGGGCCGGGGACACTGAAGCTTTCTTT. This encodes CASSLGLGAGDTEAFF.

This rearrangement joins TRBV12-3 or TRBV12-4 to TRBJ1-2, with unresolved D. This CDR3 spans 13 amino acids. V lost 7 bases, J lost 6 bases, and 15 bases lay in between. The CDR3 DNA reads as TGTGCCAGCACCCCTCTGATGGTGGATGGCTACACCTTC. Translated: CASTPLMVDGYTF.

The chain recombines TRBV3-1 (or the pseudogene TRBV3-2) with TRBJ1-1; D perhaps matches TRBD1 (5 bases). Trimming removed 4 bases at V and 5 bases at J, with 11 bases between. Per germline, CDR1 LGHDT and CDR2 YNNKEL (reference sequence). The CDR3 runs to 13 residues. The CDR3 here is CASSPPGWTEAFF. The CDR3 DNA reads as TGTGCCAGCAGCCCCCCAGGGTGGACTGAAGCTTTCTTT.

The chain recombines TRBV6-1 with TRBJ1-1, with D possibly being TRBD1 (6 bases). V was clipped by 3 bases and J by 1 base, with 9 bases between them. CDR1 is MNHNS, CDR2 SASEGT, per germline. The CDR3 consists of 14 residues. CDR3 coding DNA: TGTGCCAGCAGTGAGCAACAGGGGAACACTGAAGCTTTCTTT. It encodes CASSEQQGNTEAFF.

This sequence joins TRBV20-1 and TRBJ2-4; D perhaps matches TRBD2 (6 bases). The CDR3 loop spans 17 amino acids. The V end lost 3 bases, the J end lost 1 base, and 19 bases lay between the germline ends. Germline V gene lookup returns CDR1 DFQATT and CDR2 SNEGSKA (reference sequence). CDR3 region: CSASPVRAGSAKNIQYF. The CDR3 bases are TGCAGTGCTAGTCCGGTTCGGGCGGGAAGTGCCAAAAACATTCAGTACTTC.

This sequence joins TRBV18 and TRBJ1-1, with D uncertain. The CDR3 extends over 14 amino acids. Trimming took off 4 bases at V and 4 bases at J, with 13 bases between the two ends. Germline V gives CDR1 KGHSH, CDR2 LQKENI. In nucleotides, the CDR3 is TGTGCCAGCTCACTCGAGACCGGGGTCACTGAAGCTTTCTTT. Protein sequence: CASSLETGVTEAFF.

The genes are TRBV29-1 and TRBJ1-1, with D possibly being TRBD1 (6 bases). The V end was cut by 4 bases, the J end by 5 bases, with 17 bases between. Germline V gene lookup returns CDR1 SQVTM and CDR2 ANQGSEA. The CDR3 totals 14 residues. The CDR3 DNA follows: TGCAGCGTTGGAGGGGTAGGGGGGAGGACTGAAGCTTTCTTT. As protein: CSVGGVGGRTEAFF. Full variable domain (outside the CDR3, taken from reference TRBV29-1 and TRBJ1-1): SAVISQKPSRDICQRGTSLTIQCQVDSQVTMMFWYRQQPGQSLTLIATANQGSEATYESGFVIDKFPISRPNLTFSTLTVSNMSPEDSSIYLCSVGGVGGRTEAFFGQGTRLTVV.

The chain joins TRBV7-9 to TRBJ1-2; 10 bases map to TRBD1. CDR3 length: 14 amino acids. V lost 5 bases to trimming and J lost 8 bases; unmatched junction nucleotides: 8. CDR1 is SEHNR, CDR2 FQNEAQ, per germline (reference sequence). The CDR3 spells CASSDFGTGEGYTF. Here the CDR3 DNA reads TGTGCCAGCAGCGATTTTGGGACAGGGGAAGGCTACACCTTC.